This T cell receptor beta chain appears in the sequencing data of a study of molecular identifiers for immune sequencing clone quantification. Study-wide background: Replicates involved a five-way split of RNA from around 20,000 or 100,000 naive CD8 cells, with sequencing of four. Findings and caveats of the study: Over 99% of effector molecules, yet under 1% of naive-cell molecules, were held by clones above 20 RNA copies.

The CDR3 has 16 amino acids. J was trimmed by 2 bases and V by 6 bases; bases with no gene match: 5. CDR1 is WNHNN, CDR2 SYGVQD, per germline (reference sequence). Naive CD8 T cells were FACS-sorted by CD8+CD4-CCR7+CD45RA+ markers. With respect to this clonotype: Antigen unknown.

As previously described, bulk TCR libraries were made using listed TCR primers. TCRdb recomputed calls from the PCR reads with MiXCR, one row per CDR3 protein. Of about 640,000 distinct CDR3 sequences in the sample, just under 20% were seen once. This chain joins TRBV10-1 and TRBJ2-3, with TRBD2 matching over 13 bases. Sequenced: naive CD8+ T cells from blood, with Jurkat cell RNA spiked in. Specified subset: FACS-sorted CD8+CD4-CCR7+CD45RA+ naive T cells. The receptor was isolated from a human donor in good health. Some libraries in this study had Jurkat cell RNA spiked in. The CDR3: CASSRLAGGNTDTQYF. The CDR3 DNA sequence: TGCGCCAGCAGCAGACTAGCGGGGGGTAACACAGATACGCAGTATTTT.